This TCR beta chain is from a study of beta chain features in type 1 diabetes. J lost 4 bases, V lost 6 bases, and 3 bases had no gene match. The CDR3 covers 14 residues. Germline assignment: CDR1 SEHNR and CDR2 FQNEAQ (reference sequence). Each sorted population was over 98% pure. Reverse transcription of all isolated RNA meant that expressed TCRB transcripts were sequenced. The study sequenced naive, central memory and regulatory T cell samples to an average of about 3.8 million reads. Generated by immunoSEQ multiplex PCR, the TCRdb table keeps only in-frame clones and is missing some. The data hold 360,000 or so clones, with 15% to 20% observed a single time. Whole-study results and caveats: The naive, central memory and Treg TCRB repertoires looked more alike in patients than they did in healthy donors. There was no resolution here of whether HLA type influences TCRB rearrangement.

This clone was counted a few times. Antigen specificity is unknown. Sequencing was performed on naive CD4+ T cells from blood. The rearrangement joins TRBV7-9 to TRBJ2-3, with TRBD1 identical over 11 bases. This receptor was obtained from a woman between 18 and 29 years old in good health. The CDR3 DNA follows: TGTGCCAGCAGACCGGGACAGGGGGCAGATACGCAGTATTTT. Amino acids: CASRPGQGADTQYF.